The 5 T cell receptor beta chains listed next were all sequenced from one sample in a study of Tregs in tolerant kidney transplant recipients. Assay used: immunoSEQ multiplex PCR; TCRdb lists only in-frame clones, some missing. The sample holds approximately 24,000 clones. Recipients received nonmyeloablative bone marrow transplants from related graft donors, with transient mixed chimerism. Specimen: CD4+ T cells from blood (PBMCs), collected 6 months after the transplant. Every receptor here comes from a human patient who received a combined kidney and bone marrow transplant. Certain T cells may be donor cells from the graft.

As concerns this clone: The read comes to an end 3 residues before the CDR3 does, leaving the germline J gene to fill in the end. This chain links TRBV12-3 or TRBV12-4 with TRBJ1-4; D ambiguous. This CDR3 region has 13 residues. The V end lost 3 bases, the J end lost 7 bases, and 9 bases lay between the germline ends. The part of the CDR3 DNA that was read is TGTGCCAGCAGTTTTATCCGGTCTGAAAAA. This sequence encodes CASSFIRSEK. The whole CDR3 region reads CASSFIRSEKLFF.

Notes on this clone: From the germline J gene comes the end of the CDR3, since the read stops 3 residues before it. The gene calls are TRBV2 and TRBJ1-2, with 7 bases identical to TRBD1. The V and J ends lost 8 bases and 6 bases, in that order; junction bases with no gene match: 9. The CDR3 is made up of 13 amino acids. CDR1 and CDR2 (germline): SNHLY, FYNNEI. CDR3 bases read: TGTGCCAGCTGGGGACAGTCGATCCATGGC. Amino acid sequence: CASWGQSIHG. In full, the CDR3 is CASWGQSIHGYTF.

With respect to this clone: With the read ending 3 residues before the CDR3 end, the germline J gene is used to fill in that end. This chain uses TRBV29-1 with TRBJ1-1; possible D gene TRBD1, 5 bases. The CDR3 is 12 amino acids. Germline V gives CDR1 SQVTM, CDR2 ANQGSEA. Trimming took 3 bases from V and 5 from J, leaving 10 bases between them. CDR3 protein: CSVEGGGTEAFF. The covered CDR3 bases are TGCAGCGTTGAGGGGGGAGGGACTGAA.

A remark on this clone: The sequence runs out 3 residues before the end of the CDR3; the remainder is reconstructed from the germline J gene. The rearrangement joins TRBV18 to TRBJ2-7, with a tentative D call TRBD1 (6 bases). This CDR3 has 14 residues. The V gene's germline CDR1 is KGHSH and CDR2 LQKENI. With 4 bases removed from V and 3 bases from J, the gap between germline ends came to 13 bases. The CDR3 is CASSLGTLDYEQYF. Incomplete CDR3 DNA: TGTGCCAGCTCACTCGGGACATTAGACTACGAG.

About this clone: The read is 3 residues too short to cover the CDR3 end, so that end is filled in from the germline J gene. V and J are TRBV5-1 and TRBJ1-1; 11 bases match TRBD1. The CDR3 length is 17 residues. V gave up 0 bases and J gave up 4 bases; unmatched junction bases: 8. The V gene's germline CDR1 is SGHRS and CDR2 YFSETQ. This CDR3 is CASSLAGTGGYGTEAFF. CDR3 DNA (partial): TGCGCCAGCAGCTTGGCCGGGACAGGGGGTTATGGCACTGAA.